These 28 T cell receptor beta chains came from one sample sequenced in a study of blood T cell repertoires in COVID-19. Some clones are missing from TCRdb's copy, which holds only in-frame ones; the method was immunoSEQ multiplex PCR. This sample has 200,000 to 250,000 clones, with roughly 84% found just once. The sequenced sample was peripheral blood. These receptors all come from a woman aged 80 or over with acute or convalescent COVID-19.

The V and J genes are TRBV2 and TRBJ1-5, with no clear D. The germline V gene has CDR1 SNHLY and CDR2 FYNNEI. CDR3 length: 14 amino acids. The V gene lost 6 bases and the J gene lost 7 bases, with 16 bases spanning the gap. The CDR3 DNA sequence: TGTGCCAGCAGGACGGACGGGGTCGACCAGCCCCAGCATTTT. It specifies CASRTDGVDQPQHF.

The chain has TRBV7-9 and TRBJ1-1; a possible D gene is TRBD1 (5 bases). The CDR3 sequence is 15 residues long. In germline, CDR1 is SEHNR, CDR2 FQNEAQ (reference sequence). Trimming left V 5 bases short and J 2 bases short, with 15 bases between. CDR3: CASSPDRQLNTEAFF. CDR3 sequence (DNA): TGTGCCAGCAGCCCAGACAGACAGCTAAACACTGAAGCTTTCTTT.

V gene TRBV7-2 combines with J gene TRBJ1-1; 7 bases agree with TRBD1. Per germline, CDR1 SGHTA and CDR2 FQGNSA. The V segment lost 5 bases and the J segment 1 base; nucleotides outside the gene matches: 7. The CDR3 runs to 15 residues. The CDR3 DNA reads TGTGCCAGCAGCGCTACCGGGACAGCGAACACTGAAGCTTTCTTT. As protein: CASSATGTANTEAFF.

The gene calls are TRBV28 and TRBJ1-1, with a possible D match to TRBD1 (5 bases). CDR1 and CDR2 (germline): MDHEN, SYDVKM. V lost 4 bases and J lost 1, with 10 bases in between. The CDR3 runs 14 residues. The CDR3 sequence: CASSSPGGNTEAFF. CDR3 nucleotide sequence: TGTGCCAGCAGTTCCCCCGGGGGGAACACTGAAGCTTTCTTT.

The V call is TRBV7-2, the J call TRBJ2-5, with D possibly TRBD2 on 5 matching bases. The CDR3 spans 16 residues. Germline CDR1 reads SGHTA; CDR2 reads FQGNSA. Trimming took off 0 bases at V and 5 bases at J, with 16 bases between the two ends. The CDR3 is CASSLAAGLRTETQYF. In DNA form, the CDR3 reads TGTGCCAGCAGCTTAGCGGCGGGTCTCCGGACGGAGACCCAGTACTTC.

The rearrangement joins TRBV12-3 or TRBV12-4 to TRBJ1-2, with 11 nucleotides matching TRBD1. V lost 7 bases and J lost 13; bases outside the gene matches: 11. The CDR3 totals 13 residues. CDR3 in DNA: TGTGCCAGCATCATCTCGGGACAGGGGGGTATCACCTTC. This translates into CASIISGQGGITF.

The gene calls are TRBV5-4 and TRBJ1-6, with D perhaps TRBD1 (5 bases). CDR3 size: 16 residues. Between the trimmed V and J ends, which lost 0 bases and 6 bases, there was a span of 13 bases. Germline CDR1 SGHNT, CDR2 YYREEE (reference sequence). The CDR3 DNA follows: TGTGCCAGCAGCTTGGAAGGGGATCCGTTTAATTCACCCCTCCACTTT. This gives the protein CASSLEGDPFNSPLHF.

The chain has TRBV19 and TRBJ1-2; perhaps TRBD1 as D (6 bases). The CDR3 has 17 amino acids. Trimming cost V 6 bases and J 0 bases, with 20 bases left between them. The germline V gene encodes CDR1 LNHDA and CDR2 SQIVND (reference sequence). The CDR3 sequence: CASSFTRRTATNYGYTF. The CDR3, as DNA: TGTGCCAGTAGCTTTACCCGAAGGACAGCAACTAACTATGGCTACACCTTC.

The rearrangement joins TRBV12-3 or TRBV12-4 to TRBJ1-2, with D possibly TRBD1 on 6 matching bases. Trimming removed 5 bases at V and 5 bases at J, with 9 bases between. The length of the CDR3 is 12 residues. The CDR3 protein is CASSTTGYGYTF. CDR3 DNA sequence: TGTGCCAGCAGTACAACAGGGTATGGCTACACCTTC.

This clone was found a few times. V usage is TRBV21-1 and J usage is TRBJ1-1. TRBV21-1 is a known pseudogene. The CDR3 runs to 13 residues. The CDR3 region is CARGRVMNTEAFF. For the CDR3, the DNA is TGTGCCAGGGGGAGGGTTATGAACACTGAAGCTTTCTTT.

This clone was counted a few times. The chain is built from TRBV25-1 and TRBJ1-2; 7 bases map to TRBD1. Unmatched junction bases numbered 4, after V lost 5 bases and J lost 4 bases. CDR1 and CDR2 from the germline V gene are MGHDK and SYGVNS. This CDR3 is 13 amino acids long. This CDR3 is CASSTTGRYGYTF. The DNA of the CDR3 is TGTGCCAGCAGTACGACAGGGCGCTATGGCTACACCTTC.

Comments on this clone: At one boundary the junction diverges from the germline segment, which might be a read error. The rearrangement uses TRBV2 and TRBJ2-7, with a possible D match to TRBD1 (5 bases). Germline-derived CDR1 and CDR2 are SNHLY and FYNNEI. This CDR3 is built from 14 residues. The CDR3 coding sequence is TGTGCCGGCAGTCTAGGACACTTCTCCTACGAGCAGTACTTC. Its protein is CAGSLGHFSYEQYF.

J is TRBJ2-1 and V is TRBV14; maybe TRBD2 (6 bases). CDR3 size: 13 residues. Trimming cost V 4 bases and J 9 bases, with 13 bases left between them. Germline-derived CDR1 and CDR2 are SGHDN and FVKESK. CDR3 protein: CASSPRGNAEQFF. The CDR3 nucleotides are TGTGCCAGCAGCCCACGGGGGAACGCTGAGCAGTTCTTC.

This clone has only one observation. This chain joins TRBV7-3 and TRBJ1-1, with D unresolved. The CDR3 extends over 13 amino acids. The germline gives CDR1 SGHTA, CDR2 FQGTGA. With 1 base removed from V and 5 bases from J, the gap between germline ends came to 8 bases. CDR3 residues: CASSLKRETEAFF. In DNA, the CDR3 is TGTGCCAGCAGCTTAAAAAGGGAGACTGAAGCTTTCTTT.

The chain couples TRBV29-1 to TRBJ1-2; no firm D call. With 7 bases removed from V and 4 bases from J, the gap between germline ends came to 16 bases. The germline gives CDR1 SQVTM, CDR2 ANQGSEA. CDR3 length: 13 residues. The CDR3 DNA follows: TGCAGCGCCCAAGTGGCAGGACTCTATGGCTACACCTTC. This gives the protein CSAQVAGLYGYTF.

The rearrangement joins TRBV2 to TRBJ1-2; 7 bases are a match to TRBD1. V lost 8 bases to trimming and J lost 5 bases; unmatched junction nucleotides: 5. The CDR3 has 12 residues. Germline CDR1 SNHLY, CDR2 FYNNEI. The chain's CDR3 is CASQGTAYGYTF. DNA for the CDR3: TGTGCCAGCCAAGGGACAGCTTATGGCTACACCTTC.

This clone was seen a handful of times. DNA for the CDR3: TGTGCCAGCAGCCAACCACAGGGCCGGGGCTACACCTTC. This gives the protein CASSQPQGRGYTF. V and J are TRBV28 and TRBJ1-2; weak D call: TRBD1 (6 bases). Trimming took 6 bases from V and 8 from J, leaving 16 bases between them. The CDR3 consists of 13 residues. Germline assignment: CDR1 MDHEN and CDR2 SYDVKM.

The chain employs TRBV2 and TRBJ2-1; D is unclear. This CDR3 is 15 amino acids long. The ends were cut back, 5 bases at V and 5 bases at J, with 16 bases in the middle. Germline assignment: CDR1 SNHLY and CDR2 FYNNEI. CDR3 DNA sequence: TGTGCCAGCAGTCTGGGCCCTCTGGGTAACAATGAGCAGTTCTTC. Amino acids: CASSLGPLGNNEQFF.

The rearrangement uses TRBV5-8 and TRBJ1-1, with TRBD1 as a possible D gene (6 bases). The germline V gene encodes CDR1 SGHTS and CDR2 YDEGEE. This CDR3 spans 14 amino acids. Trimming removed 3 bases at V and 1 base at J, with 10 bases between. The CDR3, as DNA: TGTGCCAGCAGCTCCGGGACACGGAACACTGAAGCTTTCTTT. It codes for CASSSGTRNTEAFF.

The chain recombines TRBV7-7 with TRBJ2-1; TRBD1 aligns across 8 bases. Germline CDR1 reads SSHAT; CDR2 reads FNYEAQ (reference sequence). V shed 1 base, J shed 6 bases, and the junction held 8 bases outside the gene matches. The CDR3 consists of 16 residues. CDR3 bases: TGTGCCAGCAGCTTAGGGGTCCAGGGGGCTGGCAATGAGCAGTTCTTC. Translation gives CASSLGVQGAGNEQFF. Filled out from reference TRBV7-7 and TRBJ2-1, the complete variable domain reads GAGVSQSPRYKVTKRGQDVTLRCDPISSHATLYWYQQALGQGPEFLTYFNYEAQPDKSGLPSDRFSAERPEGSISTLTIQRTEQRDSAMYRCASSLGVQGAGNEQFFGPGTRLTVL.

In nucleotides, the CDR3 is TGTGCCAGCAGGGCCTCAGGTAGCGACGAGCAGTACTTC. Translated: CASRASGSDEQYF. V is TRBV2 and J is TRBJ2-7; the D gene is possibly TRBD2 (5 bases). Trimming pared 6 bases from V and 5 bases from J, leaving 14 bases between. CDR1 and CDR2 (germline): SNHLY, FYNNEI. The CDR3 totals 13 residues.

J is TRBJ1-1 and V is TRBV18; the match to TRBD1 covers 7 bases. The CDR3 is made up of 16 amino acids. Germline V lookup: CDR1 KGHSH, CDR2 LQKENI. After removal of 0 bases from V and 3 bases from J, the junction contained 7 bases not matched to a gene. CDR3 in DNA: TGTGCCAGCTCACCACCGCGGACAGGTTCGGACACTGAAGCTTTCTTT. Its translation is CASSPPRTGSDTEAFF.

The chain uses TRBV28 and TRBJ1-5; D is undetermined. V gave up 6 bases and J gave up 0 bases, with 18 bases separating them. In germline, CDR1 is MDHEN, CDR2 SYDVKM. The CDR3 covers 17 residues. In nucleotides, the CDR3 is TGTGCCAGCAGGCCACCACTCCGTTCCTTTAGCAATCAGCCCCAGCATTTT. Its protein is CASRPPLRSFSNQPQHF.

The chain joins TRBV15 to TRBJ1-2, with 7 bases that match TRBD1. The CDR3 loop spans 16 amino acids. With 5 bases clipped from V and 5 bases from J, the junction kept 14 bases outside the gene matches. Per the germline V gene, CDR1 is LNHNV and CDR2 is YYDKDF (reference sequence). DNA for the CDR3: TGTGCCACCAGCGAATCGACAGGGAGGATTAAATATGGCTACACCTTC. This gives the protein CATSESTGRIKYGYTF.

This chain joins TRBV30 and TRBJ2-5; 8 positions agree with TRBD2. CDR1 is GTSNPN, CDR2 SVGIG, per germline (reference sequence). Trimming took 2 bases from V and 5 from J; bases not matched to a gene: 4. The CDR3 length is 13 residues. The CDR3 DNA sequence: TGTGCCTGGAGTCCGGGGGGGCGGGAGACCCAGTACTTC. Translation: CAWSPGGRETQYF.

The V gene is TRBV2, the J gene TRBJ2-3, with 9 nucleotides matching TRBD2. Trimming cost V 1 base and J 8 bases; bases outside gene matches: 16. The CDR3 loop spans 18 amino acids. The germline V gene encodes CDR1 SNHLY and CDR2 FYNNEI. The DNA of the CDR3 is TGTGCCAGCAGTGAAGAAGGCGGGGGGGCCGGAGTGAGGTTTACGCAGTATTTT. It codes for CASSEEGGGAGVRFTQYF.

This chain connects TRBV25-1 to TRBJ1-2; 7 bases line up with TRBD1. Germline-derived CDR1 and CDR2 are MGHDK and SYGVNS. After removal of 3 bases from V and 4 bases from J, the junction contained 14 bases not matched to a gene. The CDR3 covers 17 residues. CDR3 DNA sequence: TGTGCCAGCAGTGACTTAGGATCCCACAGGGGAAGCTATGGCTACACCTTC. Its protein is CASSDLGSHRGSYGYTF.

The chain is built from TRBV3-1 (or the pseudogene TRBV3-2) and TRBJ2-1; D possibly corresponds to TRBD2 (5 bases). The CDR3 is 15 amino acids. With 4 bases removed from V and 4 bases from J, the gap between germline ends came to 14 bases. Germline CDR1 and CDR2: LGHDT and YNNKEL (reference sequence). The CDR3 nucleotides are TGTGCCAGCAGCCGAGGGCCGGGGAAGTACAATGAGCAGTTCTTC. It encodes CASSRGPGKYNEQFF.